These 5 T cell receptor beta chains originate from one sample sequenced in a study of T cells in Graves' hyperthyroidism and ophthalmopathy. RNA transcripts gave rise to amplified TCR beta CDR3 regions. HTBI primers were employed in a first-round RT-PCR of the TCR CDR3. From the multiplex PCR reads, TCRdb called clonotypes with MiXCR, one entry per CDR3 protein. The sample holds under 350,000 distinct CDR3 sequences; over 15% are singletons and the top ten take about 49%. The specimen was blood. The receptor source for this set is a woman aged 45-60 years with Graves' hyperthyroidism.

As to this clonotype: In this CDR3 the conserved last residue, phenylalanine or tryptophan, is missing, so a read error is likely. V gene TRBV18 combines with J gene TRBJ1-5; D ambiguous. This CDR3 comprises 14 residues. The germline V gene encodes CDR1 KGHSH and CDR2 LQKENI. V lost 3 bases and J 2 bases, leaving 8 bases between the germline ends. In DNA form, the CDR3 reads TGTGCCAGCTCACCCGAGGGTGGCAATCAGCCCCAGCATTCT. It encodes CASSPEGGNQPQHS.

V and J are TRBV27 and TRBJ2-5; 8 nucleotides agree with TRBD2. The CDR3 length is 15 residues. V was pared by 5 bases and J by 0 bases, with 5 bases of the junction left unmatched. Germline CDR1 and CDR2: MNHEY and SMNVEV (reference sequence). The CDR3 protein is CASSPSSGYQETQYF. The CDR3 DNA follows: TGTGCCAGCAGTCCATCTAGCGGGTACCAAGAGACCCAGTACTTC.

CDR3 amino acids: CSAPGTSGVRGPDTQYF. The CDR3 DNA follows: TGCAGTGCCCCCGGGACTAGCGGGGTGAGGGGCCCAGATACGCAGTATTTT. This chain connects TRBV20-1 to TRBJ2-3; TRBD2 matches at 13 bases. V shed 6 bases, J shed 4 bases, and the junction held 13 bases outside the gene matches. CDR1 DFQATT and CDR2 SNEGSKA come from the germline V gene (reference sequence). CDR3 size: 17 residues.

V is TRBV20-1 and J is TRBJ2-6; TRBD1 might be the D (5 bases). Trimming shortened V by 0 bases and J by 0 bases, and 15 bases separated the two germline ends. The CDR3 runs 18 residues. From germline, CDR1 is DFQATT and CDR2 SNEGSKA (reference sequence). In DNA form, the CDR3 reads TGCAGTGCTAGAGATCCCAAAACAGGATACTCTGGGGCCAACGTCCTGACTTTC. It translates to CSARDPKTGYSGANVLTF.

This clonotype was recorded many times. V is TRBV7-8 and J is TRBJ1-1; D is uncertain. The CDR3 consists of 14 residues. V was trimmed by 2 bases and J by 1 base, leaving 8 bases between them. Germline V gives CDR1 SGHVS, CDR2 FQNEAQ. CDR3 bases: TGTGCCAGCAGCTTAAGCAGCCAGAACACTGAAGCTTTCTTT. Its translation is CASSLSSQNTEAFF.